These 25 T cell receptor beta chains share one sample of origin, sequenced in a study of blood T cell repertoires in COVID-19. Generated by immunoSEQ multiplex PCR, the TCRdb table keeps only in-frame clones and is missing some. Altogether roughly 300,000 clones are present, approximately 93% being singletons, with the ten largest covering around 2%. Material: peripheral blood. These receptors all come from a woman aged 25-40 years with COVID-19, enrolled during active disease.

The rearrangement uses TRBV5-1 and TRBJ1-1, with D perhaps TRBD1 (6 bases). The germline gives CDR1 SGHRS, CDR2 YFSETQ. This CDR3 has 14 residues. Trimming removed 4 bases at V and 2 bases at J, with 12 bases between. The CDR3 DNA reads as TGCGCCAGCAGCAAGGACAGTCCAAACACTGAAGCTTTCTTT. It translates to CASSKDSPNTEAFF.

The J gene is TRBJ2-7, the V gene TRBV6-6, with TRBD1 matching 8 bases. CDR3 length: 14 amino acids. J gave up 2 bases and V 2 bases, and 2 bases lay outside the gene matches. CDR1 and CDR2 (germline): MNHNY, SVGAGI (reference sequence). The CDR3 DNA sequence: TGTGCCAGCAGTTACGGACAGGGTGCCTACGAGCAGTACTTC. It yields the protein CASSYGQGAYEQYF.

The chain employs TRBV2 and TRBJ1-4; no definite D call. V was clipped by 4 bases and J by 0 bases, with 9 bases between them. The V gene's germline CDR1 is SNHLY and CDR2 FYNNEI. This CDR3 spans 15 amino acids. The CDR3 DNA is TGTGCCAGCAGTGCCCCCGTTGCAACTAATGAAAAACTGTTTTTT. Encoded protein: CASSAPVATNEKLFF.

This clone was seen only a few times. The gene calls are TRBV28 and TRBJ2-4; 8 nucleotides align to TRBD1. J was trimmed by 5 bases and V by 2 bases; bases with no gene match: 8. The germline CDR1 and CDR2 sequences are MDHEN and SYDVKM. The CDR3 contains 16 residues. CDR3 DNA: TGTGCCAGCAGTTTACTCTCCATCAGGGGGCAAAACATTCAGTACTTC. Translated: CASSLLSIRGQNIQYF.

The J gene is TRBJ2-1, the V gene TRBV5-1; TRBD1 might be the D (5 bases). The germline V gene has CDR1 SGHRS and CDR2 YFSETQ. The CDR3 contains 14 residues. Trimming took off 2 bases at V and 2 bases at J, with 8 bases between the two ends. The CDR3 DNA reads TGCGCCAGCAGCTTCATGGGGCCCTACAATGAGCAGTTCTTC. Its protein product is CASSFMGPYNEQFF.

The table lists this clone with a count of one. CDR3 DNA: TGTGCCAGCAGTGACCCCGTTATCCACTTT. Translation gives CASSDPVIHF. V and J are TRBV2 and TRBJ1-6; D not resolved. This CDR3 comprises 10 residues. The germline V and J ends were trimmed by 3 bases and 17 bases, with 8 bases remaining between them. Per germline, CDR1 SNHLY and CDR2 FYNNEI. The full variable domain, with the rest looked up from reference TRBV2 and TRBJ1-6, is EPEVTQTPSHQVTQMGQEVILRCVPISNHLYFYWYRQILGQKVEFLVSFYNNEISEKSEIFDDQFSVERPDGSNFTLKIRSTKLEDSAMYFCASSDPVIHFGNGTRLTVT.

The V and J genes are TRBV19 and TRBJ2-7; 9 bases match TRBD2. The J segment lost 0 bases and the V segment lost 5 bases, leaving 2 bases of the junction unmatched. Germline loops: CDR1 LNHDA, CDR2 SQIVND (reference sequence). The CDR3 is made up of 14 amino acids. The CDR3 sequence: CASSPSGDSYEQYF. CDR3 DNA sequence: TGTGCCAGTAGTCCTAGCGGGGACTCCTACGAGCAGTACTTC.

Here the CDR3 DNA reads TGTGCCAGCAGCGCCGGACATAGTGCTCAGCCCCAGCATTTT. The encoded protein is CASSAGHSAQPQHF. This chain uses TRBV9 with TRBJ1-5, with D perhaps matching TRBD1 (5 bases). CDR3 length: 14 amino acids. With 3 bases removed from V and 6 bases from J, the gap between germline ends came to 13 bases. Germline V gives CDR1 SGDLS, CDR2 YYNGEE.

The chain combines TRBV6-5 with TRBJ2-1; a possible D gene is TRBD1 (6 bases). The V and J ends lost 7 bases and 6 bases respectively, with 13 bases between them. Germline V gene sequence: CDR1 MNHEY, CDR2 SVGAGI. CDR3 size: 13 residues. This chain's CDR3 is CASMRTDFNEQFF. CDR3 DNA sequence: TGTGCCAGCATGAGGACAGACTTCAATGAGCAGTTCTTC.

The gene calls are TRBV18 and TRBJ2-4; the D gene is possibly TRBD2 (6 bases). V dropped 1 base and J dropped 6 bases, with 16 bases sitting between them. CDR1 KGHSH and CDR2 LQKENI come from the germline V gene. This CDR3 region has 16 residues. In DNA form, the CDR3 reads TGTGCCAGCTCACCACTGGGGACTCCCCAGGGAAACATTCAGTACTTC. This sequence encodes CASSPLGTPQGNIQYF.

The V gene is TRBV19, the J gene TRBJ2-1; D may be TRBD2 (6 bases). With 4 bases removed from V and 0 bases from J, the gap between germline ends came to 16 bases. The CDR3 runs to 17 residues. Germline assignment: CDR1 LNHDA and CDR2 SQIVND (reference sequence). This chain's CDR3 is CASSTQGDLSSYNEQFF. The DNA for the CDR3 is TGTGCCAGTAGTACCCAAGGGGACTTGAGCTCCTACAATGAGCAGTTCTTC.

The chain couples TRBV9 to TRBJ1-3; D is undetermined. From germline, CDR1 is SGDLS and CDR2 YYNGEE. V dropped 7 bases and J dropped 4 bases, with 15 bases sitting between them. This CDR3 region has 14 residues. CDR3 coding DNA: TGTGCCAGCGGGAAGGAGGCGGCCGGAAACACCATATATTTT. Protein product: CASGKEAAGNTIYF.

This sequence joins TRBV9 and TRBJ2-1, with a possible D match to TRBD2 (5 bases). The ends were cut back, 0 bases at V and 3 bases at J, with 7 bases in the middle. Looked up from germline, CDR1 is SGDLS and CDR2 is YYNGEE. This CDR3 is built from 14 residues. The CDR3 is CASSVGGSYNEQFF. For the CDR3, the DNA is TGTGCCAGCAGCGTAGGTGGGAGCTACAATGAGCAGTTCTTC.

This chain links TRBV30 with TRBJ2-6; possible D gene TRBD2, 5 bases. Germline values: CDR1 GTSNPN, CDR2 SVGIG (reference sequence). The CDR3 totals 15 residues. V was cut by 1 base and J by 1 base, with 8 bases left in between. The CDR3 DNA sequence: TGTGCCTGGAGTGAGAGGGTTTCTGGGGCCAACGTCCTGACTTTC. It encodes CAWSERVSGANVLTF. Looking up the rest from reference TRBV30 and TRBJ2-6 gives the full variable domain: SQTIHQWPATLVQPVGSPLSLECTVEGTSNPNLYWYRQAAGRGLQLLFYSVGIGQISSEVPQNLSASRPQDRQFILSSKKLLLSDSGFYLCAWSERVSGANVLTFGAGSRLTVL.

The chain employs TRBV27 and TRBJ1-5, with 12 bases identical to TRBD1. Germline V CDR1 and CDR2: MNHEY, SMNVEV (reference sequence). This CDR3 has 15 amino acids. Trimming took 5 bases from V and 7 from J; bases not matched to a gene: 6. In nucleotides, the CDR3 is TGTGCCAGCAGTCCCGGGACAGGGGGCTGGCAGCCCCAGCATTTT. Its protein is CASSPGTGGWQPQHF.

The genes are TRBV6-5 and TRBJ2-7; possible D gene TRBD2, 5 bases. With 11 bases removed from V and 2 bases from J, the gap between germline ends came to 13 bases. The CDR3 contains 12 residues. Germline CDR1 MNHEY, CDR2 SVGAGI. The CDR3: CASSGEPYEQYF. The DNA of the CDR3 is TGTGCCTCGTCCGGGGAACCCTACGAGCAGTACTTC.

This chain links TRBV7-3 with TRBJ2-1; 11 bases align to TRBD2. The CDR3 is 15 amino acids. Germline CDR1 and CDR2: SGHTA and FQGTGA. Unmatched junction bases numbered 5, after V lost 3 bases and J lost 7 bases. The CDR3 here is CASSFLAGGGNEQFF. For the CDR3, the DNA is TGTGCCAGCAGCTTTCTAGCGGGAGGAGGTAATGAGCAGTTCTTC.

V is TRBV4-1 and J is TRBJ2-1; 10 bases align to TRBD2. Germline CDR1 and CDR2: MGHRA and YSYEKL. The ends lost 4 bases at V and 6 bases at J; junction bases unmatched: 6. The CDR3 totals 15 residues. CDR3 protein: CASSPSSGSSNEQFF. The CDR3 DNA sequence: TGCGCCAGCAGCCCCTCTAGCGGGAGTAGCAATGAGCAGTTCTTC.

The V and J genes are TRBV7-8 and TRBJ2-1, with TRBD1 matching 8 bases. The CDR3 loop spans 14 amino acids. V dropped 5 bases and J dropped 7; count of bases not matched to a gene: 7. CDR1 is SGHVS and CDR2 is FQNEAQ in the germline V gene. The CDR3 reads CASSTRTGWNEQFF. The CDR3 DNA is TGTGCCAGCAGCACCCGGACAGGGTGGAATGAGCAGTTCTTC.

This clone was observed once. J is TRBJ1-6 and V is TRBV9, with D uncertain. The CDR3 is made up of 16 amino acids. V lost 1 base to trimming and J lost 4 bases, with 12 bases between them. From germline, CDR1 is SGDLS and CDR2 YYNGEE. CDR3 protein: CASSVSAGLYNSPLHF. CDR3 DNA: TGTGCCAGCAGCGTATCGGCAGGACTTTATAATTCACCCCTCCACTTT.

V is TRBV30 and J is TRBJ1-5; 8 bases map to TRBD1. The CDR3 is 14 residues long. V lost 1 base, J lost 5 bases, and 4 bases stayed unmatched. CDR1 and CDR2 from the germline V gene are GTSNPN and SVGIG (reference sequence). The CDR3 DNA sequence: TGTGCCTGGAGTGAGGCAGGGGGCTATCAGCCCCAGCATTTT. This sequence encodes CAWSEAGGYQPQHF.

The chain carries TRBV28 and TRBJ1-2; a possible D gene is TRBD1 (6 bases). The CDR3 has 14 residues. V lost 2 bases and J 2 bases, leaving 9 bases between the germline ends. CDR1 is MDHEN, CDR2 SYDVKM, per germline. The CDR3 DNA sequence: TGTGCCAGCAGTTTACGGACAGCCAACTATGGCTACACCTTC. Translating gives CASSLRTANYGYTF.

DNA for the CDR3: TGTGCCATCACCGGGGGAACTGGTGGCTACACCTTC. It codes for CAITGGTGGYTF. The rearrangement uses TRBV10-3 and TRBJ1-2; D perhaps matches TRBD1 (5 bases). V dropped 7 bases and J dropped 7 bases, with 13 bases sitting between them. CDR3 size: 12 residues. Germline lookup yields CDR1 ENHRY and CDR2 SYGVKD.

This clone has only one observation. This chain connects TRBV3-1 (or the pseudogene TRBV3-2) to TRBJ1-1; a possible D gene is TRBD1 (5 bases). V was clipped by 4 bases and J by 5 bases, with 14 bases between them. From germline, CDR1 is LGHDT and CDR2 YNNKEL (reference sequence). There are 14 residues in the CDR3. In nucleotides, the CDR3 is TGTGCCAGCAGCCCGATTTTAGGGGAAACTGAAGCTTTCTTT. This gives the protein CASSPILGETEAFF.

V is TRBV2 and J is TRBJ1-5; D call uncertain. CDR1 is SNHLY, CDR2 FYNNEI, per germline. CDR3 length equals 13 residues. The V gene lost 6 bases and the J gene lost 7 bases, with 13 bases spanning the gap. DNA of the CDR3: TGTGCCAGCAGGCGGCGATCGGGGCAGCCCCAGCATTTT. It translates to CASRRRSGQPQHF. The full variable domain, rest sourced from reference TRBV2 and TRBJ1-5, is EPEVTQTPSHQVTQMGQEVILRCVPISNHLYFYWYRQILGQKVEFLVSFYNNEISEKSEIFDDQFSVERPDGSNFTLKIRSTKLEDSAMYFCASRRRSGQPQHFGDGTRLSIL.